This is a list of T cell receptor beta chains from one sample in a study of T cells in Graves' hyperthyroidism and ophthalmopathy. TCRdb recomputed calls from the multiplex PCR reads with MiXCR, one row per CDR3 protein. Among under 300,000 distinct CDR3 sequences listed, about 14% were seen once. The sequenced material came from blood. These receptor sequences come from a woman in her 30s with Graves' hyperthyroidism that later progressed to Graves' ophthalmopathy. The CDR3 runs from the conserved cysteine through the conserved F or W. The order of the fields is J gene, clone size, D gene, V gene, CDR3 DNA, CDR3 protein. A D gene is named only where the DNA matches it firmly. For some rows the clone size is stated as once, few or many, or as a class when expanded; others skip it.

J: TRBJ2-7
size: many
D: TRBD1
V: TRBV6-2/TRBV6-3
DNA: TGTGCCAGCAGTTACTTGACAGGGGTCGAGCAGTACTTC
CDR3: CASSYLTGVEQYF

J: TRBJ2-3
size: many
D: TRBD2
V: TRBV27
DNA: TGTGCCAGCAGTTTAAGGCTAGCGGGAGTCGGAGATACGCAGTATTTT
CDR3: CASSLRLAGVGDTQYF

J: TRBJ2-1
size: NA
D: NA
V: TRBV18
DNA: TGTGCCAGCGCCATACGTTCGGGTGAGCAGTTCTTC
CDR3: CASAIRSGEQFF

J: TRBJ1-2
size: many
D: NA
V: TRBV12-3/TRBV12-4
DNA: TGTGCCAGCAGTACTCGGCAGCCAGACTATGGCTACACCTTC
CDR3: CASSTRQPDYGYTF

J: TRBJ2-1
size: many
D: TRBD2
V: TRBV7-2
DNA: TGTGCCAGCAGCACGCCGGGACTAGCGAACTATGAGCAGTTCTTC
CDR3: CASSTPGLANYEQFF

J: TRBJ1-1
size: many
D: NA
V: TRBV7-9
DNA: TGTGCCAGCAGCTTAGAGGGGGGGCTCACTGAAGCTTTCTTT
CDR3: CASSLEGGLTEAFF

J: TRBJ2-3
size: many
D: NA
V: TRBV20-1
DNA: TGCAGTGCTAGGGGACAGGGTCAGCCTAGCGGGAGAGGGGGACCATCGGATACGCAGTATTTT
CDR3: CSARGQGQPSGRGGPSDTQYF

J: TRBJ2-5
size: many
D: NA
V: TRBV6-2/TRBV6-3
DNA: TGTGCCAGCAGCGCGGAGACCCAGTACTTC
CDR3: CASSAETQYF

J: TRBJ2-3
size: NA
D: TRBD1
V: TRBV7-6
DNA: TGTGCCAGCAGCCCCCGGACAGGGAGTGGGGCAGATACGCAGTATTTT
CDR3: CASSPRTGSGADTQYF

J: TRBJ2-5
size: NA
D: TRBD1
V: TRBV18
DNA: TGTGCCAGCTCACCCCGCCGGGACAGGCGAGAAGAAGAGACCCAGTACTTC
CDR3: CASSPRRDRREEETQYF

J: TRBJ1-4
size: many
D: NA
V: TRBV6-2/TRBV6-3
DNA: TGTGCCAGCAGTCAGCCCGGCGGGGGTCAGGAAAAACTGTTTTTT
CDR3: CASSQPGGGQEKLFF

J: TRBJ2-7
size: many
D: NA
V: TRBV29-1
DNA: TGCAGCGTTGAAGGGCTGACCTCTCTCGAGCAGTACTTC
CDR3: CSVEGLTSLEQYF

J: TRBJ1-3
size: many
D: NA
V: TRBV3-1
DNA: TGTGCCAGCAGCCAAGCCTCTTCTGGAAACACCATATATTTT
CDR3: CASSQASSGNTIYF

J: TRBJ1-2
size: few
D: NA
V: TRBV4-3
DNA: TGCGCCAGCAGCAACTACTATGGCTACACCTTC
CDR3: CASSNYYGYTF

J: TRBJ1-1
size: many
D: NA
V: TRBV5-1
DNA: TGCGCCAGCAGCTTTGGGGGCCTGGATGAAGCTTTCTTT
CDR3: CASSFGGLDEAFF

J: TRBJ2-3
size: many
D: NA
V: TRBV7-9
DNA: TGTGCCAGCAGCGTTCCGGGGGCAGATACGCAGTATTTT
CDR3: CASSVPGADTQYF

J: TRBJ2-7
size: many
D: NA
V: TRBV28
DNA: TGTGCCAGCAGTTTTCAGGGGACGGCCTACGAGCAGTACTTC
CDR3: CASSFQGTAYEQYF

J: TRBJ2-2
size: many
D: NA
V: TRBV6-2/TRBV6-3
DNA: TGTGCCAGCAGCACCGAGGGTCTAGCTTACACCGGGGAGCTGTTTTTT
CDR3: CASSTEGLAYTGELFF

J: TRBJ1-2
size: many
D: NA
V: TRBV27
DNA: TGTGCCAGCAGTGGGCCGTCGGACTATGGCTACACCTTC
CDR3: CASSGPSDYGYTF

J: TRBJ2-3
size: NA
D: TRBD1
V: TRBV25-1
DNA: TGTGCCAGCAGTGTGGGGACAGGGGGCATGGATACGCAGTATTTT
CDR3: CASSVGTGGMDTQYF

J: TRBJ2-5
size: many
D: TRBD1
V: TRBV7-3
DNA: TGTGCCAGCAGCGCACAGGGGTCGATAGCACAAGAGACCCAGTACTTC
CDR3: CASSAQGSIAQETQYF

J: TRBJ2-3
size: few
D: TRBD2
V: TRBV7-8
DNA: TGTGCCAGCAGCCCTTACGGGGGACTAGCGGGAGAGAAAGATACGCAGTATTTT
CDR3: CASSPYGGLAGEKDTQYF

J: TRBJ1-2
size: NA
D: TRBD1
V: TRBV20-1
DNA: TGCAGTGCTAGAGACGACAGGGCGGGCTACACCTTC
CDR3: CSARDDRAGYTF

J: TRBJ2-5
size: many
D: TRBD2
V: TRBV7-2
DNA: TGTGCCAGCAGCTTAGCCCCTAGCGGGGCCCAAGAGACCCAGTACTTC
CDR3: CASSLAPSGAQETQYF

J: TRBJ2-1
size: many
D: NA
V: TRBV7-2
DNA: TGTGCCAGCAGCTTGAGGGGGACTACGGGGCCCAATGGGCAGTTCTTC
CDR3: CASSLRGTTGPNGQFF

J: TRBJ2-7
size: many
D: NA
V: TRBV28
DNA: TGTGCCAGCAGGGAAGAGTACGAGCAGTACTTC
CDR3: CASREEYEQYF

J: TRBJ1-3
size: many
D: TRBD1
V: TRBV2
DNA: TGTGCCAGCAGCCGGACAGGTGGGGCTGGAAACACCATATATTTT
CDR3: CASSRTGGAGNTIYF

J: TRBJ1-2
size: few
D: TRBD1
V: TRBV19
DNA: TGTGCCAGTAGGGACAGGTCGAACTATGGCCACACCTTC
CDR3: CASRDRSNYGHTF

J: TRBJ2-7
size: NA
D: TRBD2
V: TRBV6-2/TRBV6-3
DNA: TGTGCCAGCAGTTACTACCCGGGGACTAACGGGCCTGTCGAGCAGTACTTC
CDR3: CASSYYPGTNGPVEQYF

J: TRBJ1-5
size: many
D: NA
V: TRBV6-1
DNA: TGTGCCAGCAGTGAAGCGCGTTATGGGAGCAATCAGCCCCAGCATTTT
CDR3: CASSEARYGSNQPQHF

J: TRBJ2-7
size: many
D: TRBD2
V: TRBV28
DNA: TGTGCCAGCAGTTCCTTCCAGCTGGGCGGGAGGGCAAAAGAGCAGTACTTC
CDR3: CASSSFQLGGRAKEQYF

J: TRBJ2-3
size: few
D: TRBD2
V: TRBV19
DNA: TGTGCCATTTCCCCTTGGGCGGGAGAGAGCACAGATACGCAGTATTTT
CDR3: CAISPWAGESTDTQYF

J: TRBJ2-2
size: NA
D: NA
V: TRBV19
DNA: TGTGCCAGTAGTATTGTAACCGGGGAGCTGTTTTTT
CDR3: CASSIVTGELFF

J: TRBJ2-7
size: many
D: TRBD2
V: TRBV28
DNA: TGTGCCAGCAGTTTTGGGACTAGCGGGAGTGTCTACGAGCAGTACTTC
CDR3: CASSFGTSGSVYEQYF

J: TRBJ1-2
size: few
D: TRBD1
V: TRBV5-6
DNA: TGTGCCAGCAGCGACAGGGAGGGGAACTATGGCTACACCTTC
CDR3: CASSDREGNYGYTF

J: TRBJ2-2
size: few
D: NA
V: TRBV15
DNA: TGTGCCACCTCGATGGGAGCGACTAACACCGGGGAGCTGTTTTTT
CDR3: CATSMGATNTGELFF

J: TRBJ2-5
size: many
D: NA
V: TRBV6-1
DNA: TGTGCCAGCAGGGATCTCGGGAATCACCAAGAGACCCAGTACTTC
CDR3: CASRDLGNHQETQYF

J: TRBJ2-7
size: few
D: NA
V: TRBV4-2
DNA: TGTGCCAGCAGCCCTACCCCTAACGGACAGCTCTACGAGCAGTACTTC
CDR3: CASSPTPNGQLYEQYF

J: TRBJ2-1
size: NA
D: TRBD2
V: TRBV9
DNA: TGTGCCAGCAGTAGGGGGACTAGCGAGCAGCAGTTCTTC
CDR3: CASSRGTSEQQFF

J: TRBJ2-2
size: many
D: TRBD2
V: TRBV5-1
DNA: TGCGCCAGCAGCGTTGATCCTAGCGGGAGTTACACCGGGGAGCTGTTTTTT
CDR3: CASSVDPSGSYTGELFF

J: TRBJ2-2
size: few
D: NA
V: TRBV24-1
DNA: TGTGCCACCGCCGGACAGTCCACCGGGGAGCTGTTTTTT
CDR3: CATAGQSTGELFF

J: TRBJ2-7
size: few
D: NA
V: TRBV9
DNA: TGTGCCAGCAATCCAGGCTCTGGGGGCGAGCAGTACTTC
CDR3: CASNPGSGGEQYF

J: TRBJ2-4
size: many
D: TRBD2
V: TRBV28
DNA: TGTGCCAGCAGTTCCGGGGGGGCCAAAAACATTCAGTACTTC
CDR3: CASSSGGAKNIQYF